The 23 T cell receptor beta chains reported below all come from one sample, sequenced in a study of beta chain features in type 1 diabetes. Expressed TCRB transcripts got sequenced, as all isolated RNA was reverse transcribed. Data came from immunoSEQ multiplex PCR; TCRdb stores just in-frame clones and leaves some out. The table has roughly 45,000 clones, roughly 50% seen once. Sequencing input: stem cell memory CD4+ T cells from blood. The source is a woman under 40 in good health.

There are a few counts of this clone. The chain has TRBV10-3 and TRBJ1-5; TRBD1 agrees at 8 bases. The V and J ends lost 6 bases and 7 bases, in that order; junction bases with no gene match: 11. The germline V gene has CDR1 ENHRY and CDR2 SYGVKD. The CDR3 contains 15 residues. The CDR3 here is CAIRPGTGGGQPQHF. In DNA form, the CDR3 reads TGTGCCATCAGACCCGGGACAGGAGGCGGACAGCCCCAGCATTTT.

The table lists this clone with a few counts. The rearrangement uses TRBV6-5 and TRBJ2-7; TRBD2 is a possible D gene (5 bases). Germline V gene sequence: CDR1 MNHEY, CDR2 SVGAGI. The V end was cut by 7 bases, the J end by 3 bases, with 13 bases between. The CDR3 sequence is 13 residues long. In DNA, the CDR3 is TGTGCCAGCACCGCTCCGGCGGGCTACGAGCAGTACTTC. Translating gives CASTAPAGYEQYF.

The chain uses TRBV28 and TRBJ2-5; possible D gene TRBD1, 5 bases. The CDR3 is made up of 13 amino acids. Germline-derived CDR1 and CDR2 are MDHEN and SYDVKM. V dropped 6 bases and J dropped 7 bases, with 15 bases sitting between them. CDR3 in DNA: TGTGCCAGCAGCTCCCGCCCTAGGGGGACCCAGTACTTC. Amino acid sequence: CASSSRPRGTQYF.

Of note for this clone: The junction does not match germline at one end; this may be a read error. In nucleotides, the CDR3 is TGTGCCAGCAGCTCTCGGACAGGGGTCGAGCAGTGCTTC. Translating gives CASSSRTGVEQCF. The rearrangement links TRBV7-2 to TRBJ2-7, with 9 bases lining up with TRBD1. Germline lookup yields CDR1 SGHTA and CDR2 FQGNSA. The CDR3 covers 13 residues.

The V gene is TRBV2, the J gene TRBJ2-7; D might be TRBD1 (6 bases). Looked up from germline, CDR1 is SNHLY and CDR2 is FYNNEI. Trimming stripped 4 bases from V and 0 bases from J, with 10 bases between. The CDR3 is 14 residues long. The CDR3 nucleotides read TGTGCCAGCAGTGGGCAGGGGTACTCCTACGAGCAGTACTTC. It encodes CASSGQGYSYEQYF.

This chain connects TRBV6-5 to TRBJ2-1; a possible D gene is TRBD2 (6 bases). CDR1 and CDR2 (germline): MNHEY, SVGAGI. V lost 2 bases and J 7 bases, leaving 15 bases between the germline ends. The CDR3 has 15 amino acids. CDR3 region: CASSYLTSRDNEQFF. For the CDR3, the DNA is TGTGCCAGCAGTTACCTCACCTCGCGGGATAATGAGCAGTTCTTC.

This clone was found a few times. CDR3 region: CASSITSGINEQFF. The CDR3 DNA is TGCGCCAGCAGCATTACTAGCGGGATCAATGAGCAGTTCTTC. The genes are TRBV5-1 and TRBJ2-1; TRBD2 matches 10 bases. Germline CDR1 SGHRS, CDR2 YFSETQ. Unmatched junction bases numbered 4, after V lost 4 bases and J lost 6 bases. This CDR3 region has 14 residues. The entire variable domain, with the rest obtained from reference TRBV5-1 and TRBJ2-1, is as follows: KAGVTQTPRYLIKTRGQQVTLSCSPISGHRSVSWYQQTPGQGLQFLFEYFSETQRNKGNFPGRFSGRQFSNSRSEMNVSTLELGDSALYLCASSITSGINEQFFGPGTRLTVL.

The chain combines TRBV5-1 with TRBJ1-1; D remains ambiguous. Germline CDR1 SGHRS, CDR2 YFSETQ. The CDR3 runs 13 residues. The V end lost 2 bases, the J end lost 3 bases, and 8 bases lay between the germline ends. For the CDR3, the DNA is TGCGCCAGCAGCTTTCAGGCAGACACTGAAGCTTTCTTT. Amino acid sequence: CASSFQADTEAFF.

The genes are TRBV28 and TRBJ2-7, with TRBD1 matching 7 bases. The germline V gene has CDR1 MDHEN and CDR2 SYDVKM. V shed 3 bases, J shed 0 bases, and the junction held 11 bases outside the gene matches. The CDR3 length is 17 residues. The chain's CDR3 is CASSFVGGRSFSYEQYF. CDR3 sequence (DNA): TGTGCCAGCAGTTTCGTAGGGGGCCGGAGTTTCTCCTACGAGCAGTACTTC.

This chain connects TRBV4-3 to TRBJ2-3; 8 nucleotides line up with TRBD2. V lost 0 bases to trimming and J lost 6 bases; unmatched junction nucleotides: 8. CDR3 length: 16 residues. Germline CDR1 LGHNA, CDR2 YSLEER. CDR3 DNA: TGCGCCAGCAGCCAAGAAAGAACGGGAGGGCTCGATACGCAGTATTTT. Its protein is CASSQERTGGLDTQYF.

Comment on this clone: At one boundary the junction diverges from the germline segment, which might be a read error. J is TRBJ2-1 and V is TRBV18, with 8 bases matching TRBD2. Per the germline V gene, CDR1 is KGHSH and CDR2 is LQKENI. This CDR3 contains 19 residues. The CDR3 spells CASSPLAGRVARSSNEQFF. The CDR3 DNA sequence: TGTGCCAGCTCACCACTGGCCGGGAGGGTAGCGCGATCCTCCAATGAGCAGTTCTTC.

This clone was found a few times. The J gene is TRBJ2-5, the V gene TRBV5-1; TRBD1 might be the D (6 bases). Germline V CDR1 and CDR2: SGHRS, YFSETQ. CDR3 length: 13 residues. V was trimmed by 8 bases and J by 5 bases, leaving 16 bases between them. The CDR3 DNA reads TGCGCCAGTCATCAGGGGATGGAGGAGACCCAGTACTTC. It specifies CASHQGMEETQYF.

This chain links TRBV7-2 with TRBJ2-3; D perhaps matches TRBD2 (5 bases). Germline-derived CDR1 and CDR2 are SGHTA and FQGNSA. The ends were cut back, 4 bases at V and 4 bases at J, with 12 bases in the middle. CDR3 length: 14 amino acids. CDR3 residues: CASSSGSWADTQYF. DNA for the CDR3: TGTGCCAGCAGCTCGGGAAGCTGGGCAGATACGCAGTATTTT.

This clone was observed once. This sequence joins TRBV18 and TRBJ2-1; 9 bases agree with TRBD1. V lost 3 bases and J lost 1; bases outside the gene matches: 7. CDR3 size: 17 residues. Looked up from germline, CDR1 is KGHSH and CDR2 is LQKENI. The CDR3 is CASSPRTGARSYNEQFF. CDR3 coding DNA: TGTGCCAGCTCACCTCGGACAGGGGCTAGGTCCTACAATGAGCAGTTCTTC.

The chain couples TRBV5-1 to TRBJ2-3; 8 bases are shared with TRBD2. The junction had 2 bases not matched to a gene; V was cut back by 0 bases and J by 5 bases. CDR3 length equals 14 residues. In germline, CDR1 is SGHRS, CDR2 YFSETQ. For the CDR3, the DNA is TGCGCCAGCAGCTTGGAGGCGGGGGGAGATACGCAGTATTTT. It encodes CASSLEAGGDTQYF.

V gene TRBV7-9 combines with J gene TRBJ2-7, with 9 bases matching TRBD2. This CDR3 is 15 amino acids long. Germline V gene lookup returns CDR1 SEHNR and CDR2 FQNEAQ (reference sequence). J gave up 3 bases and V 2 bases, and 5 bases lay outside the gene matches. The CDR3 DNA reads TGTGCCAGCAGCTTAACGGCGGGAGGGGTCTACGAGCAGTACTTC. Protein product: CASSLTAGGVYEQYF.

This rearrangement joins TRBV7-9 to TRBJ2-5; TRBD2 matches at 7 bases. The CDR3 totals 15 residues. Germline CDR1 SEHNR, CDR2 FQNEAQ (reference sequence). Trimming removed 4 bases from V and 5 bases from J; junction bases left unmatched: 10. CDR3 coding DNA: TGTGCCAGCAGCTCCCGTTCGGGAGGAGCGGAGACCCAGTACTTC. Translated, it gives CASSSRSGGAETQYF.

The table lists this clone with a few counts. CDR3 protein: CASTGQVDEKLFF. The CDR3 nucleotides read TGCGCCAGCACGGGACAGGTGGATGAAAAACTGTTTTTT. The chain employs TRBV5-1 and TRBJ1-4, with 8 bases lining up with TRBD1. The V segment lost 6 bases and the J segment 6 bases; nucleotides outside the gene matches: 4. Germline V gene data show CDR1 as SGHRS and CDR2 as YFSETQ. The CDR3 sequence is 13 residues long.

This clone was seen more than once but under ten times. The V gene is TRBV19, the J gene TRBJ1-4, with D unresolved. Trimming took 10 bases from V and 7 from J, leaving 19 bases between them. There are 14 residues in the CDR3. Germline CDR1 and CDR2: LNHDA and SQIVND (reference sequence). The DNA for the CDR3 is TGTGCCACTAACCCTAACAGCGGGAGTGAAAAACTGTTTTTT. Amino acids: CATNPNSGSEKLFF.

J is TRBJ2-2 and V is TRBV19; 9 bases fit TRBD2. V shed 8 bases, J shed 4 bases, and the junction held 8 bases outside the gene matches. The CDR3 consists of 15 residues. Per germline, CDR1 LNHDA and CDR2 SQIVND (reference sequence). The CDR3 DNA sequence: TGTGCCAGTCGCAGCGGGAGGTACCCCACCGGGGAGCTGTTTTTT. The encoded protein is CASRSGRYPTGELFF.

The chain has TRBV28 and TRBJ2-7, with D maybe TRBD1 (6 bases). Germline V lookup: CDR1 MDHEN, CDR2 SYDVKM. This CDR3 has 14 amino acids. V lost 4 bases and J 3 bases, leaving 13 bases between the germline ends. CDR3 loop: CASSSAGDYYEQYF. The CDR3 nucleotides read TGTGCCAGCAGTTCAGCAGGGGATTACTACGAGCAGTACTTC.

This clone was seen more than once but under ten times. This CDR3 reads CAWSLDRGGYGYTF. The CDR3 region has the DNA TGTGCCTGGAGCCTGGACAGGGGAGGGTATGGCTACACCTTC. The chain recombines TRBV30 with TRBJ1-2, with 9 bases matching TRBD1. The CDR3 runs 14 residues. Germline V gives CDR1 GTSNPN, CDR2 SVGIG (reference sequence). The V and J ends lost 3 bases and 5 bases, in that order; junction bases with no gene match: 7.

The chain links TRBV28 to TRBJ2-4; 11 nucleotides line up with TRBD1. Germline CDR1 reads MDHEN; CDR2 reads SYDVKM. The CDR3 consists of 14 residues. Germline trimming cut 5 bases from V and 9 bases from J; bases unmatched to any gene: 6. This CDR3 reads CASSPGQGARIQYF. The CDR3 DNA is TGTGCCAGCAGTCCCGGACAGGGGGCGCGCATTCAGTACTTC.